This TCR beta chain was captured by sequencing in a study of cytomegalovirus exposure and HLA in healthy donors. Study-wide findings and caveats: Later genetic work tied a missense DCLRE1C variant to beta-chain V and J trimming. Reports described diagnosis of cytomegalovirus status by the classifier as highly specific and sensitive. Earlier analysis found most TCR beta V segments productive about 90% or about 30% of the time.

The PCR made use of 60 Vbeta and 13 Jbeta primers. The assay was immunoSEQ multiplex PCR, and TCRdb's table has in-frame clones only and misses some. The repertoire holds some 130,000 clones, with approximately 70% as singletons. With 5 bases clipped from V and 4 bases from J, the junction kept 14 bases outside the gene matches. The length of the CDR3 is 17 residues. Germline lookup yields CDR1 SGHTA and CDR2 FQGTGA. This clone was recorded once. What it binds is unknown. This chain uses TRBV7-3 with TRBJ2-3; 8 bases are a match to TRBD2. This receptor was obtained from a human donor in good health. Source material: PBMCs. Here the CDR3 DNA reads TGTGCCAGCAGCGAAAACCCCAGCGGGAGCATGTCAGATACGCAGTATTTT. Encoded protein: CASSENPSGSMSDTQYF.